This is a list of T cell receptor beta chains from one sample in a study of CD4 T cells in relation to SARS-CoV-2 and coronaviruses. Libraries were prepared by immunoSEQ multiplex PCR; TCRdb keeps only in-frame clonotypes and omits some of them. In the table there are about 36,000 clones, just over 75% of which are singletons. Their recognized antigens are unknown. Specimen: memory CD4+ T cells from PBMCs, cultured in vitro. The receptor source for this set is an adult with COVID-19. Each CDR3 is given with its conserved first and last residue. D genes are given only for firm matches. Only part of the rows carry a size: once, few, many, or a class if the clone is expanded.

>TRBD2|TRBV4-2|TRBJ2-1|.
CASSQDRLSGGPGEQFF
TGTGCCAGCAGCCAAGATCGTTTGTCGGGAGGGCCCGGAGAGCAGTTCTTC
>.|TRBV5-6|TRBJ1-1|.
CASSLVSQTRAFF
TGTGCCAGCAGCTTGGTTAGTCAGACTCGAGCTTTCTTT
>TRBD2|TRBV10-3|TRBJ2-1|.
CASSSSGSRGEQFF
TGTGCCAGCTCCTCTAGCGGGAGTAGGGGTGAGCAGTTCTTC
>.|TRBV27|TRBJ1-2|once
CASSPLDIRNYGYTF
TGTGCCAGCAGTCCATTGGACATTCGGAACTATGGCTACACCTTC
>.|TRBV7-2|TRBJ2-3|.
CASSETAGSATDTQYF
TGTGCCAGCAGCGAGACGGCGGGGTCCGCCACAGATACGCAGTATTTT
>.|TRBV7-2|TRBJ2-7|few
CASSPRQDSYEQYF
TGTGCCAGCAGCCCCCGACAGGACAGCTACGAGCAGTACTTC
>TRBD1|TRBV18|TRBJ1-5|few
CASSPGQGGAQPQHF
TGTGCCAGCTCACCTGGACAGGGGGGAGCTCAGCCCCAGCATTTT
>.|TRBV10-1|TRBJ2-1|.
CASSESNYNEQFF
TGCGCCAGCAGTGAGTCGAATTACAATGAGCAGTTCTTC
>.|TRBV19|TRBJ1-1|.
CASSMGQGIGTEAFF
TGTGCCAGTAGTATGGGTCAGGGCATCGGGACTGAAGCTTTCTTT
>.|TRBV7-2|TRBJ2-1|few
CASSLGYSGGEQFF
TGTGCCAGCAGCTTAGGATATAGCGGTGGTGAGCAGTTCTTC
>.|TRBV5-1|TRBJ2-1|few
CASRGGVPDNEQFF
TGCGCCAGCAGGGGTGGAGTTCCTGACAATGAGCAGTTCTTC
>TRBD1|TRBV28|TRBJ2-7|.
CASSPGTGVEQYF
TGTGCCAGCAGCCCCGGGACAGGGGTGGAGCAGTACTTC
>.|TRBV7-9|TRBJ1-1|.
CASSYTGTNTEAFF
TGTGCCAGCAGCTACACAGGGACGAACACTGAAGCTTTCTTT
>.|TRBV7-3|TRBJ1-3|few
CASSPQPGNTIYF
TGTGCCAGCAGCCCCCAACCTGGAAACACCATATATTTT
>.|TRBV5-1|TRBJ1-2|.
CASSSELDYYGYTF
TGCGCCAGCAGCTCTGAGTTGGATTACTATGGCTACACCTTC
>.|TRBV6-5|TRBJ1-2|.
CASRPVSGGGGYTF
TGTGCCAGCAGGCCCGTTAGCGGGGGCGGTGGCTACACCTTC
>.|TRBV10-3|TRBJ1-6|.
CAIQEGRINSPLHF
TGTGCCATCCAAGAAGGACGGATTAATTCACCCCTCCACTTT
>.|TRBV19|TRBJ1-2|.
CASSIDRVGGYTF
TGTGCCAGTAGTATAGACAGGGTCGGTGGCTACACCTTC
>.|TRBV27|TRBJ1-1|.
CASRMFSSEFGPNTEAFF
TGTGCCAGCAGAATGTTTTCGTCGGAATTTGGCCCTAACACTGAAGCTTTCTTT
>.|TRBV27|TRBJ2-7|.
CASSTGSHEQYF
TGTGCCAGCAGTACAGGGAGCCACGAGCAGTACTTC
>TRBD1|TRBV25-1|TRBJ1-6|.
CASSAGTGYNSPLHF
TGTGCCAGCAGTGCCGGGACAGGCTATAATTCACCCCTCCACTTT
>.|TRBV5-1|TRBJ2-2|.
CASSFQGNVAGELFF
TGCGCCAGCAGCTTTCAGGGGAACGTGGCCGGGGAGCTGTTTTTT
>TRBD1|TRBV2|TRBJ2-4|.
CASSPTTGADIQYF
TGTGCCAGCAGTCCAACGACAGGGGCGGACATTCAGTACTTC
>TRBD2|TRBV3-1/TRBV3-2|TRBJ2-7|.
CASSQVIGTSGNEQYF
TGTGCCAGCAGCCAAGTAATAGGGACTAGCGGAAACGAGCAGTACTTC
>.|TRBV21-1|TRBJ1-1|.
CASSNRGAFF
TGTGCCAGCAGCAATCGTGGAGCTTTCTTT
>.|TRBV7-9|TRBJ2-7|.
CASSPREYEQYF
TGTGCCAGCAGCCCGCGGGAATACGAGCAGTACTTC
>TRBD1|TRBV5-1|TRBJ2-2|.
CASSGTGTVFTGELFF
TGCGCCAGCAGCGGGACCGGGACAGTTTTCACCGGGGAGCTGTTTTTT
>.|TRBV18|TRBJ2-7|.
CASSPPAASYEQYF
TGTGCCAGCTCACCACCGGCAGCCTCCTACGAGCAGTACTTC
>.|TRBV5-6|TRBJ2-5|.
CASSSRAGVGETQYF
TGTGCCAGCAGCTCCAGGGCCGGGGTGGGAGAGACCCAGTACTTC
>.|TRBV14|TRBJ2-7|.
CASSPIRGILYEQYF
TGTGCCAGCAGCCCAATTAGGGGAATACTTTACGAGCAGTACTTC
>TRBD2|TRBV12-5|TRBJ2-1|.
CASYREGLGNEQFF
TGTGCTAGTTACCGGGAGGGTCTTGGGAATGAGCAGTTCTTC
>TRBD2|TRBV19|TRBJ2-5|.
CASSLKRENFIRETQYF
TGTGCCAGTAGTCTTAAGCGGGAGAACTTCATCCGGGAGACCCAGTACTTC
>.|TRBV7-8|TRBJ1-4|.
CASSLAVRGSEKLFF
TGTGCCAGCAGCTTAGCGGTCCGGGGAAGTGAAAAACTGTTTTTT
>.|TRBV19|TRBJ1-5|.
CASGGRQPQHF
TGTGCCAGTGGGGGTCGTCAGCCCCAGCATTTT
>TRBD1|TRBV6-5|TRBJ1-6|.
CASSYKPQGEGSPLHF
TGTGCCAGCAGCTACAAACCCCAGGGGGAAGGTTCACCCCTCCACTTT
>TRBD2|TRBV5-4|TRBJ2-5|.
CASRKLGLAGEETQYF
TGTGCCAGCAGGAAACTAGGACTAGCGGGAGAAGAGACCCAGTACTTC
>.|TRBV10-3|TRBJ2-7|once
CAISETGARAYEQYF
TGTGCCATCAGTGAGACGGGGGCACGAGCCTACGAGCAGTACTTC
>.|TRBV2|TRBJ1-1|.
CASSDGINRGNTEAFF
TGTGCCAGCAGTGATGGGATCAATCGGGGGAACACTGAAGCTTTCTTT
>.|TRBV2|TRBJ1-5|.
CASSLDNQPQHF
TGTGCCAGCTCCTTAGACAATCAGCCCCAGCATTTT
>.|TRBV28|TRBJ2-7|.
CASSLSPDWKTYEQYF
TGTGCCAGCAGTTTATCCCCCGACTGGAAGACCTACGAGCAGTACTTC
>TRBD1|TRBV19|TRBJ2-7|.
CASSPTSGTGSYEQYF
TGTGCCAGTAGTCCCACCTCCGGGACAGGTTCCTACGAGCAGTACTTC
>.|TRBV15|TRBJ2-1|.
CATSRGTGASYNEQFF
TGTGCCACCAGCAGAGGGACGGGAGCCTCCTACAATGAGCAGTTCTTC
>TRBD1|TRBV6-6|TRBJ1-2|.
CASSDSTGQGDYGYTF
TGTGCCAGCAGTGACTCTACCGGACAGGGGGACTATGGCTACACCTTC
>.|TRBV18|TRBJ2-4|.
CASSSPTVNIQYF
TGTGCCAGCTCCTCCCCGACAGTAAACATTCAGTACTTC
>.|TRBV19|TRBJ1-1|.
CASRSPPGIMNTEAFF
TGTGCCAGCAGGTCCCCCCCCGGCATAATGAACACTGAAGCTTTCTTT
>.|TRBV5-1|TRBJ2-1|once
CASSLAETPSYSYNEQFF
TGCGCCAGCAGCTTGGCAGAGACTCCATCGTACTCCTACAATGAGCAGTTCTTC